A single sample is the source of the 30 T cell receptor beta chains below, sequenced in a study of T-cell memory formation after mild COVID-19. TCRdb processed the 5' RACE reads anew with MiXCR; each CDR3 protein has one entry. The sample yields roughly 150,000 distinct CDR3 sequences, under 15% seen once. Sequencing used PBMCs or a T cell subset sorted from them (not recorded which). The receptor source for this set is a man aged 18 to 30 who had mild COVID-19 (a few samples of this study predate the infection). Cell type and time point are not known.

V usage is TRBV20-1 and J usage is TRBJ1-3, with D uncertain. The V gene lost 6 bases and the J gene lost 0 bases, with 12 bases spanning the gap. Per germline, CDR1 DFQATT and CDR2 SNEGSKA (reference sequence). CDR3 length: 14 residues. The CDR3 DNA follows: TGCAGTGCGGCCCCAGGACCCTCTGGAAACACCATATATTTT. Protein: CSAAPGPSGNTIYF.

The chain is built from TRBV6-5 and TRBJ2-7; 10 bases map to TRBD1. CDR3 length: 18 residues. V trimming: 0 bases; J trimming: 4 bases; junction bases outside the gene matches: 12. Germline CDR1 reads MNHEY; CDR2 reads SVGAGI. This CDR3 is CASSYSFNLGTGVYEQYF. CDR3 in DNA: TGTGCCAGCAGTTACTCGTTCAACCTCGGGACAGGGGTGTACGAGCAGTACTTC.

The chain combines TRBV3-1 with TRBJ2-4, with 14 bases matching TRBD2. Germline CDR1 and CDR2: LGHDT and YNNKEL (reference sequence). The CDR3 has 21 amino acids. Trimming removed 0 bases from V and 0 bases from J; junction bases left unmatched: 10. The chain's CDR3 is CASSQESLTSGGAGAKNIQYF. In DNA form, the CDR3 reads TGTGCCAGCAGCCAAGAAAGTCTGACTAGCGGGGGGGCCGGAGCCAAAAACATTCAGTACTTC.

Many counts were recorded for this clonotype. The chain couples TRBV7-2 to TRBJ2-3, with TRBD2 identical over 11 bases. Germline lookup yields CDR1 SGHTA and CDR2 FQGNSA. V was clipped by 5 bases and J by 1 base; unmatched bases: 5. The CDR3 is 16 amino acids. The CDR3 reads CASSISGGVGTDTQYF. The CDR3 DNA reads TGTGCCAGCAGCATTAGCGGGGGGGTCGGCACAGATACGCAGTATTTT. The full variable domain, rest sourced from reference TRBV7-2 and TRBJ2-3, is GAGVSQSPSNKVTEKGKDVELRCDPISGHTALYWYRQSLGQGLEFLIYFQGNSAPDKSGLPSDRFSAERTGGSVSTLTIQRTQQEDSAVYLCASSISGGVGTDTQYFGPGTRLTVL.

The chain employs TRBV6-5 and TRBJ2-7; 8 positions agree with TRBD1. V lost 6 bases to trimming and J lost 6 bases; unmatched junction nucleotides: 4. From germline, CDR1 is MNHEY and CDR2 SVGAGI. The CDR3 has 12 amino acids. The CDR3 sequence: CASSQGASEQYF. The CDR3 DNA sequence: TGTGCCAGCAGCCAGGGGGCTTCCGAGCAGTACTTC.

The CDR3 loop is CASSLTGALNEKLFF. DNA for the CDR3: TGCGCCAGCAGCTTGACAGGGGCCTTAAATGAAAAACTGTTTTTT. V gene TRBV5-1 combines with J gene TRBJ1-4; 7 nucleotides line up with TRBD1. The V segment lost 1 base and the J segment 5 bases; nucleotides outside the gene matches: 5. Germline V lookup: CDR1 SGHRS, CDR2 YFSETQ. The CDR3 sequence is 15 residues long.

CDR3 residues: CASSLFRGLGKTQYF. The CDR3, as DNA: TGTGCCAGCAGTTTGTTCAGGGGGCTGGGGAAGACCCAGTACTTC. The gene calls are TRBV12-3 or TRBV12-4 and TRBJ2-5; 8 bases line up with TRBD1. V lost 3 bases and J lost 6; bases outside the gene matches: 9. This CDR3 has 15 residues.

This clonotype was counted many times. The V call is TRBV12-3 or TRBV12-4, the J call TRBJ1-2; D possibly corresponds to TRBD1 (6 bases). Trimming shortened V by 6 bases and J by 3 bases, and 8 bases separated the two germline ends. The CDR3 sequence is 12 residues long. The CDR3 nucleotides read TGTGCCAGCAGCCCAGGGGACTATGGCTACACCTTC. It codes for CASSPGDYGYTF.

This clonotype turned up a few times. J is TRBJ2-3 and V is TRBV11-2, with D perhaps being TRBD1 or TRBD2 (5 bases each). This CDR3 comprises 15 residues. Germline CDR1 SGHAT, CDR2 FQNNGV. V lost 7 bases to trimming and J lost 0 bases, with 14 bases between them. The CDR3 spells CASTPGTSSTDTQYF. CDR3 sequence (DNA): TGTGCCAGCACTCCCGGGACCTCAAGCACAGATACGCAGTATTTT.

On this clonotype: A single base separates this from a much larger clone, so it may be a read error. The CDR3 reads CASSVLAGSQETQYF. The CDR3 nucleotides are TGTGCCAGCAGTGTCCTAGCGGGGTCTCAAGAGACCCAGTACTTC. The chain is built from TRBV12-3 or TRBV12-4 and TRBJ2-5; 9 bases are a match to TRBD2. V lost 5 bases and J lost 2; bases outside the gene matches: 6. The CDR3 contains 15 residues.

The chain carries TRBV3-1 and TRBJ1-1; D gene ambiguous. Deletions cut 0 bases from V and 3 bases from J, with 5 bases between. The length of the CDR3 is 13 residues. Germline CDR1 reads LGHDT; CDR2 reads YNNKEL (reference sequence). The CDR3: CASSQDWYTEAFF. The DNA of the CDR3 is TGTGCCAGCAGCCAAGATTGGTACACTGAAGCTTTCTTT.

The V gene is TRBV6-1, the J gene TRBJ2-7, with D perhaps matching TRBD2 (6 bases). V lost 0 bases and J lost 3, with 9 bases in between. Germline assignment: CDR1 MNHNS and CDR2 SASEGT. The CDR3 consists of 14 residues. The CDR3 bases are TGTGCCAGCAGTGAAGCAGGGACTCTCTACGAGCAGTACGTC. Translated, it gives CASSEAGTLYEQYV.

This clonotype was counted many times. The rearrangement links TRBV3-1 to TRBJ2-3; a possible D gene is TRBD2 (5 bases). CDR1 and CDR2 (germline): LGHDT, YNNKEL (reference sequence). V lost 4 bases and J 6 bases, leaving 17 bases between the germline ends. This CDR3 spans 15 amino acids. This CDR3 reads CASSLQSGFRDTQYF. The DNA for the CDR3 is TGTGCCAGCAGCCTCCAAAGCGGTTTTAGGGATACGCAGTATTTT.

This clonotype came up many times. The chain carries TRBV7-9 and TRBJ2-7, with D possibly called TRBD1 or TRBD2 (5 bases each). CDR1 is SEHNR, CDR2 FQNEAQ, per germline (reference sequence). The CDR3 runs to 13 residues. Trimming took 4 bases from V and 7 from J, leaving 14 bases between them. The CDR3, as DNA: TGTGCCAGCAGCTCGGGACGGAGCCTTGAGCAGTACTTC. As protein: CASSSGRSLEQYF.

This chain connects TRBV6-2 or TRBV6-3 to TRBJ2-1; 7 bases agree with TRBD1. J was trimmed by 0 bases and V by 8 bases; bases with no gene match: 4. Germline V lookup: CDR1 MNHEY, CDR2 SVGEGT. This CDR3 is built from 14 residues. The CDR3, as DNA: TGTGCCAGCCAGGGGGACAGCTCCTACAATGAGCAGTTCTTC. Its translation: CASQGDSSYNEQFF.

V is TRBV3-1 and J is TRBJ2-7; D possibly corresponds to TRBD1 (7 bases). Germline CDR1 and CDR2: LGHDT and YNNKEL (reference sequence). Trimming stripped 4 bases from V and 6 bases from J, with 16 bases between. This CDR3 has 14 amino acids. The DNA for the CDR3 is TGTGCCAGCAGCCGCGGGACAGTGGGGGCCGAGCAGTACGTC. Amino acid sequence: CASSRGTVGAEQYV.

The chain links TRBV5-5 to TRBJ1-2; D uncertain. Germline V gene data show CDR1 as SGHKS and CDR2 as YYEKEE (reference sequence). There are 16 residues in the CDR3. V was shortened by 1 base and J by 4 bases, with 17 bases between the two germline ends. CDR3 in DNA: TGTGCCAGCAGCTTGTACCGGCAGCCTAACCCCTATGGCTACACCTTC. Its translation is CASSLYRQPNPYGYTF.

This clonotype was counted only a few times. This chain uses TRBV6-6 with TRBJ2-3, with a tentative D call TRBD1 (5 bases). Germline V gene lookup returns CDR1 MNHNY and CDR2 SVGAGI (reference sequence). The CDR3 runs 15 residues. V gave up 1 base and J gave up 2 bases, with 10 bases separating them. CDR3 nucleotides: TGTGCCAGCAGTTACTTGACAGTTTACACAGATACGCAGTATTTT. The encoded protein is CASSYLTVYTDTQYF.

In its sample, this clonotype was seen a few times. The CDR3 reads CASSRQGSYNEQFF. The CDR3 coding sequence is TGTGCCAGCAGCCGGCAGGGGAGCTACAATGAGCAGTTCTTC. This chain links TRBV11-2 with TRBJ2-1, with D perhaps TRBD1 (6 bases). Germline V gives CDR1 SGHAT, CDR2 FQNNGV. V was shortened by 5 bases and J by 3 bases, with 11 bases between the two germline ends. The CDR3 has 14 amino acids.

This clonotype was picked up a small number of times. The V gene is TRBV7-3, the J gene TRBJ1-1; D not certain. V gave up 5 bases and J gave up 6 bases, with 16 bases separating them. Germline CDR1 reads SGHTA; CDR2 reads FQGTGA. The CDR3 has 14 residues. The CDR3 here is CASSLGSGSAEAFF. The DNA of the CDR3 is TGTGCCAGCAGCCTAGGGTCCGGATCTGCTGAAGCTTTCTTT.

The rearrangement joins TRBV6-5 to TRBJ2-5, with D perhaps assigned TRBD1 or TRBD2 (6 bases each). This CDR3 spans 15 amino acids. Looked up from germline, CDR1 is MNHEY and CDR2 is SVGAGI. V lost 2 bases to trimming and J lost 1 base, with 11 bases between them. Written as DNA, the CDR3 is TGTGCCAGCAGTTACAGGGGGGAAATCCAAGAGACCCAGTACTTC. Its protein is CASSYRGEIQETQYF.

CDR3 residues: CASSVTTGPTEAFF. Here the CDR3 DNA reads TGTGCCAGCAGCGTAACGACAGGGCCCACTGAAGCTTTCTTT. The V gene is TRBV7-9, the J gene TRBJ1-1; 7 bases align to TRBD1. CDR3 length equals 14 residues. The trim removed 5 bases at V and 4 bases at J, leaving 7 bases unmatched. Looked up from germline, CDR1 is SEHNR and CDR2 is FQNEAQ (reference sequence).

This clonotype has just a few counts. The chain employs TRBV24-1 and TRBJ2-5; 9 nucleotides agree with TRBD2. Germline CDR1 reads KGHDR; CDR2 reads SFDVKD. V lost 3 bases and J lost 4; bases outside the gene matches: 5. The CDR3 covers 15 residues. CDR3 region: CATSDLAGIGETQYF. CDR3 coding DNA: TGTGCCACCAGTGATCTAGCGGGGATAGGAGAGACCCAGTACTTC.

This clonotype was seen only a few times. This rearrangement joins TRBV5-1 to TRBJ2-1; D is uncertain. V dropped 1 base and J dropped 0 bases, with 8 bases sitting between them. Per the germline V gene, CDR1 is SGHRS and CDR2 is YFSETQ. CDR3 length: 15 amino acids. Here the CDR3 reads CASSLTHYSYNEQFF. DNA for the CDR3: TGCGCCAGCAGCTTGACACACTACTCCTACAATGAGCAGTTCTTC.

The J gene is TRBJ1-5, the V gene TRBV6-2 or TRBV6-3; D is unresolved. The CDR3 totals 17 residues. Germline V gene lookup returns CDR1 MNHEY and CDR2 SVGEGT. With 4 bases removed from V and 6 bases from J, the gap between germline ends came to 22 bases. Here the CDR3 reads CASSSPPTWYKAQPQHF. CDR3 nucleotides: TGTGCCAGCAGTTCCCCTCCGACGTGGTATAAGGCTCAGCCCCAGCATTTT.

This clonotype occurred a few times. The chain uses TRBV18 and TRBJ1-2, with D possibly matching TRBD1 (5 bases). This CDR3 has 16 amino acids. CDR1 is KGHSH and CDR2 is LQKENI in the germline V gene. Trimming left V 4 bases short and J 4 bases short, with 19 bases between. The CDR3 nucleotides are TGTGCCAGCTCACAGGGGACGGGCCCCGCCGTCTATGGCTACACCTTC. Protein sequence: CASSQGTGPAVYGYTF. Based on the CDR3 plus reference TRBV18 and TRBJ1-2, the full variable domain is NAGVMQNPRHLVRRRGQEARLRCSPMKGHSHVYWYRQLPEEGLKFMVYLQKENIIDESGMPKERFSAEFPKEGPSILRIQQVVRGDSAAYFCASSQGTGPAVYGYTFGSGTRLTVV.

The sample holds a few counts of this clonotype. This chain links TRBV7-2 with TRBJ2-3, with 7 nucleotides matching TRBD1. The junction had 9 bases not matched to a gene; V was cut back by 5 bases and J by 4 bases. The CDR3 is 15 amino acids. Germline V gene lookup returns CDR1 SGHTA and CDR2 FQGNSA. In DNA, the CDR3 is TGTGCCAGCAGCCCCGGGGCAGGGGGTCCAGATACGCAGTATTTT. Protein product: CASSPGAGGPDTQYF.

The table lists this clonotype with many counts. The chain uses TRBV7-3 and TRBJ2-3, with D possibly matching TRBD1 (6 bases). The CDR3 totals 15 residues. Germline CDR1 reads SGHTA; CDR2 reads FQGTGA. V lost 2 bases, J lost 5 bases, and 14 bases lay in between. This chain's CDR3 is CASSLLKGVKDTQYF. CDR3 DNA: TGTGCCAGCAGCTTATTGAAGGGGGTGAAAGATACGCAGTATTTT.

In its sample, this clonotype was seen a few times. This chain uses TRBV7-9 with TRBJ2-3, with D uncertain. This CDR3 contains 12 residues. Looked up from germline, CDR1 is SEHNR and CDR2 is FQNEAQ (reference sequence). V gave up 7 bases and J gave up 0 bases, with 5 bases separating them. CDR3 bases: TGTGCCAGCAAGAAGAGCACAGATACGCAGTATTTT. Translated: CASKKSTDTQYF.

At least ten counts were recorded for this clonotype. Compared with germline, one end of the junction differs, possibly owing to a read error. The rearrangement uses TRBV7-3 and TRBJ2-3; D unresolved. CDR1 is SGHTA and CDR2 is FQGTGA in the germline V gene. This CDR3 spans 12 amino acids. This CDR3 reads CASSLTGDTQYF. The CDR3 region has the DNA TGTGCCAGCAGCCTAACGGGAGATACGCAGTATTTT.